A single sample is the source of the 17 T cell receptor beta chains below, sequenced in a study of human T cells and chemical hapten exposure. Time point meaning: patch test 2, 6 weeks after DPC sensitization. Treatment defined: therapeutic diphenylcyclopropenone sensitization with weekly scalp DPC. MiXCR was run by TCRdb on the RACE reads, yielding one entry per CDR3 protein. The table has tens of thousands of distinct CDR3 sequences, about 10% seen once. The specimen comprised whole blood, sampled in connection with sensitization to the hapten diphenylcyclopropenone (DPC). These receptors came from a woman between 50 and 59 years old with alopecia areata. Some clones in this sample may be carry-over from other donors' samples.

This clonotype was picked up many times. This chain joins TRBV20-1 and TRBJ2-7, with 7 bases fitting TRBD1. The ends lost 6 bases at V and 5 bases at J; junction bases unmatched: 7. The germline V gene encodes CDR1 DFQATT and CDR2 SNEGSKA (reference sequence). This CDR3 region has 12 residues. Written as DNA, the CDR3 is TGCAGTGCCACCGGGACAGACAACGAGCAGTACTTC. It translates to CSATGTDNEQYF.

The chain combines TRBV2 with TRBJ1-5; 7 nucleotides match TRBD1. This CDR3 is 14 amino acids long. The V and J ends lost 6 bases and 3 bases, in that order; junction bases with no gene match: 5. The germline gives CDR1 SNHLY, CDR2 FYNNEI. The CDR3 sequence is CASRGDRDNQPQHF. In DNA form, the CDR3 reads TGTGCCAGCAGGGGAGACAGGGACAATCAGCCCCAGCATTTT. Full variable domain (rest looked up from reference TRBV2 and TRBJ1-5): EPEVTQTPSHQVTQMGQEVILRCVPISNHLYFYWYRQILGQKVEFLVSFYNNEISEKSEIFDDQFSVERPDGSNFTLKIRSTKLEDSAMYFCASRGDRDNQPQHFGDGTRLSIL.

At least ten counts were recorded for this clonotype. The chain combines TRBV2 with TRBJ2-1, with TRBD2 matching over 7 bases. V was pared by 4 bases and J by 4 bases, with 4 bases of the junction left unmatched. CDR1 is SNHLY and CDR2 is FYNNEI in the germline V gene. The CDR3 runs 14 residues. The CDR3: CASSGLADYNEQFF. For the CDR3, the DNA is TGTGCCAGCAGTGGGCTAGCGGATTACAATGAGCAGTTCTTC. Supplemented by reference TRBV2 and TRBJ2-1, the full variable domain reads EPEVTQTPSHQVTQMGQEVILRCVPISNHLYFYWYRQILGQKVEFLVSFYNNEISEKSEIFDDQFSVERPDGSNFTLKIRSTKLEDSAMYFCASSGLADYNEQFFGPGTRLTVL.

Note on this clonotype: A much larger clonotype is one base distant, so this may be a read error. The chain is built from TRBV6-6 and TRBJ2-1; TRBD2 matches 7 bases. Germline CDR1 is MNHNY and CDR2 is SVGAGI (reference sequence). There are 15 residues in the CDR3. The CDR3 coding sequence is TGTACCAGCAGACCGGAGCGGGGTACCTACAATGAGCAGTTCTTC. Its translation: CTSRPERGTYNEQFF.

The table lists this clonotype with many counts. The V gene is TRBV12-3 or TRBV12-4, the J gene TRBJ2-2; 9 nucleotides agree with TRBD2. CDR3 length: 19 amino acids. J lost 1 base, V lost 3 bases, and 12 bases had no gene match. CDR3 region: CASSLRLRGLAVNTGELFF. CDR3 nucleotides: TGTGCCAGCAGTTTGAGGCTTAGGGGACTAGCCGTGAACACCGGGGAGCTGTTTTTT.

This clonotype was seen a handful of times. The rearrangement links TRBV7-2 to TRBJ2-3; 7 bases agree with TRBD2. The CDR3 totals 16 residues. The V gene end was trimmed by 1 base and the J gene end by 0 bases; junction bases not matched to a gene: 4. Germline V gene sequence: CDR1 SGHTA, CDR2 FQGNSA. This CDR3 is CASSLVASGSTDTQYF. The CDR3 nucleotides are TGTGCCAGCAGCTTAGTGGCTAGCGGAAGCACAGATACGCAGTATTTT.

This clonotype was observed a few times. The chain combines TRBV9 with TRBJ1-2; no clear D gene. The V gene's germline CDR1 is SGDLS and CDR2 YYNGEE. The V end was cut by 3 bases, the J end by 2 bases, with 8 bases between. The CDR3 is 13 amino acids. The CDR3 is CASSEGINYGYTF. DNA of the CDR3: TGTGCCAGCAGCGAGGGAATAAACTATGGCTACACCTTC.

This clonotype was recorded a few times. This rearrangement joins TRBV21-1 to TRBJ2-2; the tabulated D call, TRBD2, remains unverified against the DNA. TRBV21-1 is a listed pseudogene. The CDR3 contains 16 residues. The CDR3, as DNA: TGTGCCAGCAGCAAAGCTGGGCTAGCGGGAGCCGGGGAGCTGTTTTTT. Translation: CASSKAGLAGAGELFF.

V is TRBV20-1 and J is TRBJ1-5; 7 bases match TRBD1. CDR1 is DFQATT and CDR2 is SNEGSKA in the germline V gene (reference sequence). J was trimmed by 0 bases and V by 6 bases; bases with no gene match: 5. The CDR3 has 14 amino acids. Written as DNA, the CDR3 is TGCAGTGCAAAGACAGGGTATAGCAATCAGCCCCAGCATTTT. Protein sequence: CSAKTGYSNQPQHF.

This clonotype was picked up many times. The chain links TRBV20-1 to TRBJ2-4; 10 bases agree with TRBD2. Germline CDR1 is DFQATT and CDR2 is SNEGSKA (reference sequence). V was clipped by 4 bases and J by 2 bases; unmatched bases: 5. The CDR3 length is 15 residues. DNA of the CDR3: TGCAGTGCTACCGGGACTAGCGAGCCCAAAAACATTCAGTACTTC. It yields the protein CSATGTSEPKNIQYF.

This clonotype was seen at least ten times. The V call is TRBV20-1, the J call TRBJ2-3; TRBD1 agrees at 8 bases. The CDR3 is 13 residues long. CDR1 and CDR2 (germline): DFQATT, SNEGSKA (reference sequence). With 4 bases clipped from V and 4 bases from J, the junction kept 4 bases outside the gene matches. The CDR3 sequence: CSAKRTGPDTQYF. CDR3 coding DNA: TGCAGTGCTAAACGGACAGGGCCAGATACGCAGTATTTT.

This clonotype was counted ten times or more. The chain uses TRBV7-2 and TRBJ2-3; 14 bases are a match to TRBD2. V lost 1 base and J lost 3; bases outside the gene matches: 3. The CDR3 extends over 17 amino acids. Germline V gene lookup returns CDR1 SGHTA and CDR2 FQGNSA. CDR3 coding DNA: TGTGCCAGCAGCTTAGGACTAGCGGGAGGGCTGACAGATACGCAGTATTTT. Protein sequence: CASSLGLAGGLTDTQYF.

The CDR3 DNA is TGTGCCAGCAGCCCCAGGGACTTCCGCACAGATACGCAGTATTTT. Translated, it gives CASSPRDFRTDTQYF. This chain connects TRBV9 to TRBJ2-3, with D perhaps TRBD2 (6 bases). Germline V lookup: CDR1 SGDLS, CDR2 YYNGEE. CDR3 length: 15 amino acids. Trimming cost V 4 bases and J 1 base, with 13 bases left between them.

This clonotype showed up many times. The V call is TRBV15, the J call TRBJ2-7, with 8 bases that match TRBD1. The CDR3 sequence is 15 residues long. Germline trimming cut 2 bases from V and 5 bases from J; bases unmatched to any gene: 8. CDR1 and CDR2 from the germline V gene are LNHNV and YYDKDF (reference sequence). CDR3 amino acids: CATSRQRTGSNEQYF. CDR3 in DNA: TGTGCCACCAGCAGACAAAGGACAGGGAGCAACGAGCAGTACTTC. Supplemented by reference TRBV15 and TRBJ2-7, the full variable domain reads DAMVIQNPRYQVTQFGKPVTLSCSQTLNHNVMYWYQQKSSQAPKLLFHYYDKDFNNEADTPDNFQSRRPNTSFCFLDIRSPGLGDTAMYLCATSRQRTGSNEQYFGPGTRLTVT.

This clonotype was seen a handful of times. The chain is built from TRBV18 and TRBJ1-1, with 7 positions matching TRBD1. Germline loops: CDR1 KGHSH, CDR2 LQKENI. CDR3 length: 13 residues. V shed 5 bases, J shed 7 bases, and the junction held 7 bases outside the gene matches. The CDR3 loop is CASSLGGEDEAFF. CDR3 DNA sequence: TGTGCCAGCTCATTAGGGGGCGAGGATGAAGCTTTCTTT.

The CDR3 here is CASSFGTGNTIYF. The CDR3 region has the DNA TGTGCCAGCAGCTTCGGTACTGGAAACACCATATATTTT. The genes are TRBV7-2 and TRBJ1-3; D is undetermined. Deletions cut 3 bases from V and 2 bases from J, with 5 bases between. Germline V gene lookup returns CDR1 SGHTA and CDR2 FQGNSA. There are 13 residues in the CDR3.

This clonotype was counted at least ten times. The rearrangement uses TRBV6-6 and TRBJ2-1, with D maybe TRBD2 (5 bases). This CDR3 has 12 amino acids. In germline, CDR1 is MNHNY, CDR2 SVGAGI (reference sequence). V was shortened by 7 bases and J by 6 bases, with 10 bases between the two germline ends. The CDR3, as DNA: TGTGCCAGCACCGGACTGGGCAATGAGCAGTTCTTC. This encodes CASTGLGNEQFF.